The clone carrying this TCR beta chain was observed once. Its matching antigen is unknown. Assay: immunoSEQ multiplex PCR; the TCRdb copy retains only in-frame clones and omits some. The sample carries 30,000 to 40,000 clones, 94% recorded once. Time point described: new active TB diagnosis, blood taken before or within 7 days of starting treatment. This CDR3 spans 18 amino acids. V was shortened by 1 base and J by 0 bases, with 15 bases between the two germline ends. CDR1 is LGHNT, CDR2 FRNRAP, per germline. This entry is derived from a study of T cells in tuberculosis. Study findings and constraints: The TCR-beta difference was not significant; alpha differences partly reflected length.

The chain links TRBV12-5 to TRBJ2-2; maybe TRBD2 (7 bases). This receptor was identified in an adult with tuberculosis. The source was PBMCs, collected at tuberculosis diagnosis. The CDR3 DNA sequence: TGTGCTAGTGGTTTGGGCACCAAGGGGGGGACGAACACCGGGGAGCTGTTTTTT. Translating it yields CASGLGTKGGTNTGELFF.